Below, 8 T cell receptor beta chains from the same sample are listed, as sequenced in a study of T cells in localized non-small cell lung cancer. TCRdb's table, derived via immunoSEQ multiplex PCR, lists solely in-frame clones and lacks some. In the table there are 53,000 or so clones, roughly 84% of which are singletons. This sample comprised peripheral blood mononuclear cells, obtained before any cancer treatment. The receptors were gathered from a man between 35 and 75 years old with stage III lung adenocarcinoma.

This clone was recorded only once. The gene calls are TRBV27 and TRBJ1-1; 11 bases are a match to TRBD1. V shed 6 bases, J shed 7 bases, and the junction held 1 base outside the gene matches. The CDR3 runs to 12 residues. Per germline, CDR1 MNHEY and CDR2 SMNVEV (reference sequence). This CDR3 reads CASRGQGDEAFF. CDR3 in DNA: TGTGCCAGCAGGGGACAGGGGGATGAAGCTTTCTTT.

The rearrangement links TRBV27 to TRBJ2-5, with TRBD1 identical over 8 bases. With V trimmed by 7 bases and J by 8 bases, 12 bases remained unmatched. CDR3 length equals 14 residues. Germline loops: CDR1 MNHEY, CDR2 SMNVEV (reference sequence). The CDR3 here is CASKMTGAPETQYF. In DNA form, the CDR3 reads TGTGCCAGCAAAATGACAGGGGCCCCCGAAACCCAGTACTTC.

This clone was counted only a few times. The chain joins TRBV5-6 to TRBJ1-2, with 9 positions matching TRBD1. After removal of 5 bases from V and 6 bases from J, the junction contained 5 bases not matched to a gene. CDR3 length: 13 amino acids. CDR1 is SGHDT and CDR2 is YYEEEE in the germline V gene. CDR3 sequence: CASSSGQGNGYTF. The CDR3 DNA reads TGTGCCAGCAGTTCAGGACAGGGGAATGGCTACACCTTC.

The CDR3 region is CASRPTTGNTGELFF. The CDR3 DNA is TGTGCCAGCAGACCCACGACAGGGAACACCGGGGAGCTGTTTTTT. The chain links TRBV6-5 to TRBJ2-2; perhaps TRBD1 as D (6 bases). Germline-derived CDR1 and CDR2 are MNHEY and SVGAGI. With 6 bases removed from V and 1 base from J, the gap between germline ends came to 12 bases. The CDR3 length is 15 residues.

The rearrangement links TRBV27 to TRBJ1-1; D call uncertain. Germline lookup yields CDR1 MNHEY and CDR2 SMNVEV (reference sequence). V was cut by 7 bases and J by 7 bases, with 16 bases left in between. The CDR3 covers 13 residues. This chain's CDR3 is CASTKVVSGEAFF. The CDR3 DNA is TGTGCCAGCACCAAGGTAGTATCCGGTGAAGCTTTCTTT.

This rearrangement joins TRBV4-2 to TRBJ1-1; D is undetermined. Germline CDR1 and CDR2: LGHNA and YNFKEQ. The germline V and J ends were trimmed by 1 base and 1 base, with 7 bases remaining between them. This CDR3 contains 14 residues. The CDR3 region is CASSQGTENTEAFF. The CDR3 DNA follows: TGTGCCAGCAGCCAAGGGACGGAGAACACTGAAGCTTTCTTT.

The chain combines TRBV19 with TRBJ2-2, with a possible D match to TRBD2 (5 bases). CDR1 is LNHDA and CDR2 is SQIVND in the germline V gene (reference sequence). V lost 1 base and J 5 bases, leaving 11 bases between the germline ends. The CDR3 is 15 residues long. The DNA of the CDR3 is TGTGCCAGTAGTATAGCCCCTCGGGAAACCGGGGAGCTGTTTTTT. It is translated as CASSIAPRETGELFF.

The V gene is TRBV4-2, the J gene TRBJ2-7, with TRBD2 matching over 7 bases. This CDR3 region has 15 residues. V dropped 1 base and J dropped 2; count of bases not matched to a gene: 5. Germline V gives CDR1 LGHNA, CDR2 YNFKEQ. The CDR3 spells CASSQAAGTTYEQYF. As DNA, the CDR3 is TGTGCCAGCAGCCAAGCAGCGGGGACCACCTACGAGCAGTACTTC.